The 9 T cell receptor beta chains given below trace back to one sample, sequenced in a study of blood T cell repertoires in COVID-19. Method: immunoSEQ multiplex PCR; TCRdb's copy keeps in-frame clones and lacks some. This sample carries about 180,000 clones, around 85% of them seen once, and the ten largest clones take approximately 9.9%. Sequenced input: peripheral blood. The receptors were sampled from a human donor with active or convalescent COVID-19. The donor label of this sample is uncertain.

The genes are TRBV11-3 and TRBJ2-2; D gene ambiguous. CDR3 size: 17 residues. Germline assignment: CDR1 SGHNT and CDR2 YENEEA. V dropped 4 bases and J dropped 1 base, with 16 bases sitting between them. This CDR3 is CASSSNARGKNTGELFF. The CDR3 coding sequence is TGTGCCAGCAGCTCCAATGCGCGCGGCAAGAACACCGGGGAGCTGTTTTTT.

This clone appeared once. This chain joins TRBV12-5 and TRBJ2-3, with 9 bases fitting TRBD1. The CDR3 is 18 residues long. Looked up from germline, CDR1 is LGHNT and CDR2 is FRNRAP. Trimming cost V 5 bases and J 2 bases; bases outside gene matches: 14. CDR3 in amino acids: CASGLTRDRVSDTDTQYF. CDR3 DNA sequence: TGTGCTAGTGGTCTGACGCGGGACAGGGTTAGCGACACAGATACGCAGTATTTT.

CDR3 in amino acids: CAWSETPNTEAFF. The DNA of the CDR3 is TGTGCCTGGAGTGAGACACCGAACACTGAAGCTTTCTTT. This chain uses TRBV30 with TRBJ1-1; unclear D gene. Germline V CDR1 and CDR2: GTSNPN, SVGIG (reference sequence). The CDR3 contains 13 residues. V lost 1 base and J 1 base, leaving 7 bases between the germline ends.

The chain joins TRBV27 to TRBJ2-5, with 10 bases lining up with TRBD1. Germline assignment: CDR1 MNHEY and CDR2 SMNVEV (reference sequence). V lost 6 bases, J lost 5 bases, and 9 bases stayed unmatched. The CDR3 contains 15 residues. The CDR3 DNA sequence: TGTGCCAGCAGCCCCGGGACAGGGGCCTATGAGACCCAGTACTTC. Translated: CASSPGTGAYETQYF.

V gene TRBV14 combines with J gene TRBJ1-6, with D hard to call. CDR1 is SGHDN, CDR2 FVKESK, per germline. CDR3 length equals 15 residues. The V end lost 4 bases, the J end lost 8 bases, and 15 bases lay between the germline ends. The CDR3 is CASSLDDLGHSPLHF. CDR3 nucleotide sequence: TGTGCCAGCAGCCTAGACGACCTAGGCCATTCACCCCTCCACTTT. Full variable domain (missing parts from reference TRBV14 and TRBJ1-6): EAGVTQFPSHSVIEKGQTVTLRCDPISGHDNLYWYRRVMGKEIKFLLHFVKESKQDESGMPNNRFLAERTGGTYSTLKVQPAELEDSGVYFCASSLDDLGHSPLHFGNGTRLTVT.

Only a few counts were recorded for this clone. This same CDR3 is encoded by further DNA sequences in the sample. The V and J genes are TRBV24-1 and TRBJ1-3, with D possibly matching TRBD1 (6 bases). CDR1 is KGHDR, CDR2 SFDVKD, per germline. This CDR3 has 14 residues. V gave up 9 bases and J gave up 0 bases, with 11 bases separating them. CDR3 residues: CATEGGDSGNTIYF. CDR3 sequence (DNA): TGTGCCACCGAAGGGGGAGACTCTGGAAACACCATATATTTT.

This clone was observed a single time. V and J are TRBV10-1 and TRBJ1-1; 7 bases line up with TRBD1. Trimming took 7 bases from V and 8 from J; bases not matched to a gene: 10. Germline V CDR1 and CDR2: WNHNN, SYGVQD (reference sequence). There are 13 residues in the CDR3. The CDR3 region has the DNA TGCGCCAGCACCGCGACAGGGATTGGGGAAGCTTTCTTT. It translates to CASTATGIGEAFF.

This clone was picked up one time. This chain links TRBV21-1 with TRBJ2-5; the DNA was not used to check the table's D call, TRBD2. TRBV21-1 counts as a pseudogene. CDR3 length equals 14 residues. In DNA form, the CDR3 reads TGTGCCAGCAGCAAAGTCTGGAGGAGGAAGACCCAGTACTTC. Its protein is CASSKVWRRKTQYF.

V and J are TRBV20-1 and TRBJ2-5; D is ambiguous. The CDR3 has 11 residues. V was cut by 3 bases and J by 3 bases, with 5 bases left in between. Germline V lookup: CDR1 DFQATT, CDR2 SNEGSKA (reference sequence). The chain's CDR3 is CSASPEETQYF. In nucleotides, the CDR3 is TGCAGTGCTAGTCCAGAAGAGACCCAGTACTTC.